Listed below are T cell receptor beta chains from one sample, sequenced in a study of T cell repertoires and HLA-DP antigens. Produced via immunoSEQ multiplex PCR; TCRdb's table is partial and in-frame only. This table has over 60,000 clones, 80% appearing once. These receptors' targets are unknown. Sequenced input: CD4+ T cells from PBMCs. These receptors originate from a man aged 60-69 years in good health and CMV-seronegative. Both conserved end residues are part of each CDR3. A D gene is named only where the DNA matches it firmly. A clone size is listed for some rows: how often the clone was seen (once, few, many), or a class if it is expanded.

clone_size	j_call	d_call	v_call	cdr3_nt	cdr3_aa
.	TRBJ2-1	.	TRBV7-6	TGTGCCAGCAGCTTCCGACCCTACAATGAGCAGTTCTTC	CASSFRPYNEQFF
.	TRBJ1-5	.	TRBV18	TGTGCCAGCTCACCATCGGATAATAGCAATCAGCCCCAGCATTTT	CASSPSDNSNQPQHF
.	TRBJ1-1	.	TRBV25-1	TGTGCCAGCAGGGGGGCTGGGGGCACTGAAGCTTTCTTT	CASRGAGGTEAFF
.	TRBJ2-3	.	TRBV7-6	TGTGCCAGCAGCCCGAGACGAGGAGATACGCAGTATTTT	CASSPRRGDTQYF
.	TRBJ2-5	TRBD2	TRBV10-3	TGTGCCATCAGGGATAGCGGGGGAGGTGAGACCCAGTACTTC	CAIRDSGGGETQYF
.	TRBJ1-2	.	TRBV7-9	TGTGCCAGCACCCGAGGACAGAGGGGTGGTGGCTACACCTTC	CASTRGQRGGGYTF
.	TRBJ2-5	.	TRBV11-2	TGTGCCAGCAGCTTAGAGGGGGCCGGGGAGACCCAGTACTTC	CASSLEGAGETQYF
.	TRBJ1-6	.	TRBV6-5	TGTGCCAGCAGTCAGGGGATAAATTCACCCCTCCACTTT	CASSQGINSPLHF
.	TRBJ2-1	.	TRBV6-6	TGTGCCAGCAGTTACTCGAGAGGGAGCTCCTACAATGAGCAGTTCTTC	CASSYSRGSSYNEQFF
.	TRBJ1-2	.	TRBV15	TGTGCCACCAGCAGAGATCGAACAGATTATGGCTACACCTTC	CATSRDRTDYGYTF
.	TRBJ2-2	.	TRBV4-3	TGCGCCAGCAGCCAAGATCCGGGCAGATCGAACACCGGGGAGCTGTTTTTT	CASSQDPGRSNTGELFF
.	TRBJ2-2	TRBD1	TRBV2	TGTGCCAGTGACAGGGGACGGACCGGGGAGCTGTTTTTT	CASDRGRTGELFF
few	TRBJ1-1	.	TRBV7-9	TGTGCCAGCAGGCGCTTGGCTTTGTCTGAAGCTTTCTTT	CASRRLALSEAFF
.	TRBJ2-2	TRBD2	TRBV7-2	TGTGCCAGCAGCTTAGGAGCGGGAGTAGTCACCGGGGAGCTGTTTTTT	CASSLGAGVVTGELFF
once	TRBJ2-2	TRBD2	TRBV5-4	TGTGCCAGCAGCTCCGGGAGGACGGAGAACACCGGGGAGCTGTTTTTT	CASSSGRTENTGELFF
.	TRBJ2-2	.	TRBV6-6	TGTGCCAGCAAAGGACGGGGGAACACCGGGGAGCTGTTTTTT	CASKGRGNTGELFF
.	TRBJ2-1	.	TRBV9	TGTGCCAGCAGCCCCCCGGGACGGGAATACAATGAGCAGTTCTTC	CASSPPGREYNEQFF
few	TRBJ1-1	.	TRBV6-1	TGTGCCAGCAGTGAGGGGTGGGCGAACACTGAAGCTTTCTTT	CASSEGWANTEAFF
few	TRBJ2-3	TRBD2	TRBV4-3	TGCGCCAGCAGCCCCGTCGGCGGGAGGAAGGTAGATACGCAGTATTTT	CASSPVGGRKVDTQYF
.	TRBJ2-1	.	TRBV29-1	TGCAGCGTTGAGGCCGCGGCCCGCGATGAGCAGTTCTTC	CSVEAAARDEQFF
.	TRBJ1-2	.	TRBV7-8	TGTGCCAGCAGCCGAGATAACTATGGCTACACCTTC	CASSRDNYGYTF
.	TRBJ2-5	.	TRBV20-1	TGCAGTGCTAGAGAAGAGACCCAGTACTTC	CSAREETQYF
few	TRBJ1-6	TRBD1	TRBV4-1	TGCGCCAGCAGCCAAGATGCGACAGGGGCTCGGAATTCACCCCTCCACTTT	CASSQDATGARNSPLHF
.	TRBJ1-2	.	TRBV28	TGTGCCAGCAAACCACAGTTAAGTATCTATGGCTACACCTTC	CASKPQLSIYGYTF
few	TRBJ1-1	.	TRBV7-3	TGTGCCAGCAGCTCGGGGGCAACCTCAGAAGCTTTCTTT	CASSSGATSEAFF
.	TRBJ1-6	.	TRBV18	TGTGCCAGCTCACCACAACCCAATTCACCCCTCCACTTT	CASSPQPNSPLHF
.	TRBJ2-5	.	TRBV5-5	TGTGCCAGCAGCCTCACAGGGGAGACCCAGTACTTC	CASSLTGETQYF
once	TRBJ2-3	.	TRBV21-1	TGTGCCAGCAGCAAAGGACTAGAACGGACGGTAGATACGCAGTATTTT	CASSKGLERTVDTQYF
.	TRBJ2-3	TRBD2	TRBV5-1	TGCGCCAGCAGATGGGGACTAGCGGGAGGGGCCACAGATACGCAGTATTTT	CASRWGLAGGATDTQYF
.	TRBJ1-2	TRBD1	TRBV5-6	TGTGCCAGCAGCTTGACAGGGGAGATCTATGGCTACACCTTC	CASSLTGEIYGYTF
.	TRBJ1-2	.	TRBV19	TGTGCCAGTAGTCCAAGCCGGGACCGGGTCAGCGACACCTTC	CASSPSRDRVSDTF
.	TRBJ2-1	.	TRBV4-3	TGCGCCAGCAGCCAAGATCGAGGAGGGTGGTACAATGAGCAGTTCTTC	CASSQDRGGWYNEQFF
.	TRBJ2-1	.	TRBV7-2	TGTGCCAGCAGCTTAGTCGTGGGGGGCGCCGGCCGATACAATGAGCAGTTCTTC	CASSLVVGGAGRYNEQFF
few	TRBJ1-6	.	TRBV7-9	TGTGCCAGCAGCCCCTTGGCCCCGGGTAATTCACCCCTCCACTTT	CASSPLAPGNSPLHF
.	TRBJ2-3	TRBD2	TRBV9	TGTGCCAGCAGGCGGGGGACCACAGATACGCAGTATTTT	CASRRGTTDTQYF
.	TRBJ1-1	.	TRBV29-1	TGCAGCGTTGAGGGGGAGATGAACACTGAAGCTTTCTTT	CSVEGEMNTEAFF
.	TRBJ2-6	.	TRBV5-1	TGCGCCAGCAGCTTGTACGGGTCTGGGGCCAACGTCCTGACTTTC	CASSLYGSGANVLTF
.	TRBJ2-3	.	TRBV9	TGTGCCAGCAGGAACGGAGATACGCAGTATTTT	CASRNGDTQYF
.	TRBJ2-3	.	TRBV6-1	TGTGCCAGCAGTAAGAGACCCACAGATACGCAGTATTTT	CASSKRPTDTQYF
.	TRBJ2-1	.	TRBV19	TGTGCCAGTAGTATCCGGGGCAGGGGTAAGCAGTTCTTC	CASSIRGRGKQFF
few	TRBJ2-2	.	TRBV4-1	TGCGCCAGCAGCCAAGGTTCGGGGGCGATTGGGACCGGGGAGCTGTTTTTT	CASSQGSGAIGTGELFF